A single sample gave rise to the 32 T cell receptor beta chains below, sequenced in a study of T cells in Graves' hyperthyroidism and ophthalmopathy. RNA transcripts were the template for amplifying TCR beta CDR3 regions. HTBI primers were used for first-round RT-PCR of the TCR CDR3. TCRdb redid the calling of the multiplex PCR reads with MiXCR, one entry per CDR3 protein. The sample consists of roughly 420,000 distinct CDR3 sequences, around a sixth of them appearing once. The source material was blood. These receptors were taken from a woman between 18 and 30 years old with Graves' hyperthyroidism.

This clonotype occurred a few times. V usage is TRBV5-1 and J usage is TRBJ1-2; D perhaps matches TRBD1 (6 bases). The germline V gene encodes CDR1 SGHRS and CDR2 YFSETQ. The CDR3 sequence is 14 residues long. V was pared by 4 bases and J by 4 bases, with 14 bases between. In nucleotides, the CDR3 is TGCGCCAGCAGCCACCAGGACAGACCCTATGGCTACACCTTC. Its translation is CASSHQDRPYGYTF.

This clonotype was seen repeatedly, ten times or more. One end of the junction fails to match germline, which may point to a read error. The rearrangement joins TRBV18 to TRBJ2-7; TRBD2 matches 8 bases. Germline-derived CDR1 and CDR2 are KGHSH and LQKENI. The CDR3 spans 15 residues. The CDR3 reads CASSPPTSEGYEQYF. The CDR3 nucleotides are TGTGCCAGCTCGCCACCGACTAGCGAAGGGTACGAGCAGTACTTC.

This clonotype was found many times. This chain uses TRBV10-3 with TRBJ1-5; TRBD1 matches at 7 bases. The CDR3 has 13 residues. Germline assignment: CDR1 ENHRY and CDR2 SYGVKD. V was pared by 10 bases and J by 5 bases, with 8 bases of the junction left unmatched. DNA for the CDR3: TGTGCCACCAGGGGGGGGGAGGATCAGCCCCAGCATTTT. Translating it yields CATRGGEDQPQHF.

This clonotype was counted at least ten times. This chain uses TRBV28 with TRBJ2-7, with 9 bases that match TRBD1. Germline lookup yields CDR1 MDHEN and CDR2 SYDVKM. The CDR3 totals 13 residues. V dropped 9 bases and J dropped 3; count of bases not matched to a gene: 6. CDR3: CASNRDRVYEQYF. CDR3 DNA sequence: TGTGCCAGTAACCGGGACAGGGTCTACGAGCAGTACTTC.

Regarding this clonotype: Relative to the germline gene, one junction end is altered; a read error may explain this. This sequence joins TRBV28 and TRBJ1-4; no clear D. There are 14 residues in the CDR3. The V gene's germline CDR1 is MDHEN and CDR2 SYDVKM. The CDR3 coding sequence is TGTGCCAGCAGTTTACTTGCAACTAATGAAGAACTGTTTTTT. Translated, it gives CASSLLATNEELFF.

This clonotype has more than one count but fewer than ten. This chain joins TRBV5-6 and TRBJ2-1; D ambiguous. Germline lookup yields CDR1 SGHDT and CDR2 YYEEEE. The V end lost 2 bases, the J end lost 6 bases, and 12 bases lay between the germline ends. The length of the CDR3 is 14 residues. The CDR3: CASSFPSDGNEQFF. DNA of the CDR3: TGTGCCAGCAGCTTCCCGTCCGATGGCAATGAGCAGTTCTTC. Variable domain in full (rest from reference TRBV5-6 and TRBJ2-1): DAGVTQSPTHLIKTRGQQVTLRCSPKSGHDTVSWYQQALGQGPQFIFQYYEEEERQRGNFPDRFSGHQFPNYSSELNVNALLLGDSALYLCASSFPSDGNEQFFGPGTRLTVL.

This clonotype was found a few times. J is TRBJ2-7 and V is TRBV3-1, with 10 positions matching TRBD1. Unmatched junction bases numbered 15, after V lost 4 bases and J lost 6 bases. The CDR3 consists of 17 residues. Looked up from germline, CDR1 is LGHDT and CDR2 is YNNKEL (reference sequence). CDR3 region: CASSLKPSGTGASEQYF. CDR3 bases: TGTGCCAGCAGCCTCAAGCCCTCCGGGACAGGGGCGAGCGAGCAGTACTTC.

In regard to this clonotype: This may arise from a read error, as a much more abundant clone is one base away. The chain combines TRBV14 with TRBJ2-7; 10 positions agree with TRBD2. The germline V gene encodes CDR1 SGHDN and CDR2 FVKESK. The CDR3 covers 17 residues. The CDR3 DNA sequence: TGTGCCAGCAACCAAGAGCAGAGCGGGAGGGCCGAGCATGAGCAGTACTTC. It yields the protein CASNQEQSGRAEHEQYF.

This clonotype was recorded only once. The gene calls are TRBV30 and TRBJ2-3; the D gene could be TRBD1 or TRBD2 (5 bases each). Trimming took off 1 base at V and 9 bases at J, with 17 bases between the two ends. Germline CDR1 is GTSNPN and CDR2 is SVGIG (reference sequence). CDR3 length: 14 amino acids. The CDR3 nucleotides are TGTGCCTGGAGTGACGGGTCGCAGTGGGGGACGCAGTATTTT. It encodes CAWSDGSQWGTQYF.

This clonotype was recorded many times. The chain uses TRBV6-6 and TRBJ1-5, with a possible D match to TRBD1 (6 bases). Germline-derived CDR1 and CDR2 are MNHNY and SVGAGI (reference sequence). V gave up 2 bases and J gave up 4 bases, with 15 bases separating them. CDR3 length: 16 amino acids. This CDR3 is CASSYGGRGSNQPQHF. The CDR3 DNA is TGTGCCAGCAGTTACGGGGGCCGCGGGTCTAATCAGCCCCAGCATTTT.

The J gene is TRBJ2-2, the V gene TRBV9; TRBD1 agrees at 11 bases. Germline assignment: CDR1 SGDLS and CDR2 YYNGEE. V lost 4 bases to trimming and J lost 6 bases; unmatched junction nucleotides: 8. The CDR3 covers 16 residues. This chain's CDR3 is CASSPTPGQGAGELFF. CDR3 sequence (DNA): TGTGCCAGCAGCCCAACCCCGGGACAGGGGGCCGGGGAGCTGTTTTTT.

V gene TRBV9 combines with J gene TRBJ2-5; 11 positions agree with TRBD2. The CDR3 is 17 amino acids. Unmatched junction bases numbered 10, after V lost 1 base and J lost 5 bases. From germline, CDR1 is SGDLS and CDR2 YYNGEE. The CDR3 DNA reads TGTGCCAGCAGCGTATTCGGGACTAGCGGCCCCCAGGAGACCCAGTACTTC. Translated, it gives CASSVFGTSGPQETQYF.

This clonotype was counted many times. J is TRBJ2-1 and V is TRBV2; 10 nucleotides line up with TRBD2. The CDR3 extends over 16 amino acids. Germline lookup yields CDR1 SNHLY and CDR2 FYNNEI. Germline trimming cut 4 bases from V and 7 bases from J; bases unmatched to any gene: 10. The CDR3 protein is CASSGIVLAGANEQFF. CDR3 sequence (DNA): TGTGCCAGCAGTGGCATTGTCCTAGCGGGAGCGAATGAGCAGTTCTTC.

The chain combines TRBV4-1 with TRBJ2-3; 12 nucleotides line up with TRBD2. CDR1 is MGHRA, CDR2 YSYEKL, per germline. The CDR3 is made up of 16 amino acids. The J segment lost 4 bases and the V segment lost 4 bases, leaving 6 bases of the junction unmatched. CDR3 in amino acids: CASSPGTSGPPDTQYF. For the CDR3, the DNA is TGCGCCAGCAGCCCCGGGACTAGCGGGCCCCCAGATACGCAGTATTTT.

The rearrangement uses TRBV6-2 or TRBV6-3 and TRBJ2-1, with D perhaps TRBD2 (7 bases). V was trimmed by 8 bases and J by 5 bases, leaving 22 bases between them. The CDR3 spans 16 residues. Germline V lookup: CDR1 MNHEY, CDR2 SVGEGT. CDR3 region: CASGEGGGSPHNEQFF. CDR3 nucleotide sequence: TGTGCCAGCGGAGAGGGAGGGGGGAGTCCTCACAATGAGCAGTTCTTC.

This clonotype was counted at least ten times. The CDR3 coding sequence is TGTGCCAGCAGCTTAGGTCGGGTCTCCTACAATGAGCAGTTCTTC. Residues: CASSLGRVSYNEQFF. The genes are TRBV7-8 and TRBJ2-1, with unresolved D. CDR1 is SGHVS and CDR2 is FQNEAQ in the germline V gene. This CDR3 has 15 residues. The germline V and J ends were trimmed by 1 base and 0 bases, with 7 bases remaining between them.

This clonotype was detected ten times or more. The CDR3 DNA is TGTGCCAGCAGCCCGTGGGGGGGTATATCCTACGAGCAGTACTTC. Translated, it gives CASSPWGGISYEQYF. The chain combines TRBV11-2 with TRBJ2-7, with TRBD2 matching 7 bases. Trimming cost V 5 bases and J 1 base; bases outside gene matches: 8. Germline V gene sequence: CDR1 SGHAT, CDR2 FQNNGV. CDR3 length equals 15 residues.

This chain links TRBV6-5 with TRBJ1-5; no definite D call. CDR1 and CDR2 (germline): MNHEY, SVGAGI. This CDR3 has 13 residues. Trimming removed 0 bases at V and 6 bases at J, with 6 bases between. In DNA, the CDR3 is TGTGCCAGCAGTTACTCGACCATTCAGCCCCAGCATTTT. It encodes CASSYSTIQPQHF.

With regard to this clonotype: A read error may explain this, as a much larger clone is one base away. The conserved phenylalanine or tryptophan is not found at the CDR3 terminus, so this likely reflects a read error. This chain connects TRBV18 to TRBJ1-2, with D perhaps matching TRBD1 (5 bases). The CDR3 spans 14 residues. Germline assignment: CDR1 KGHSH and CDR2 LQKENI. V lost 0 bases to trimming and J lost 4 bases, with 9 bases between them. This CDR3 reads CASSPPTATYGYTL. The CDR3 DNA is TGTGCCAGCTCACCACCGACAGCCACCTATGGCTACACCCTC.

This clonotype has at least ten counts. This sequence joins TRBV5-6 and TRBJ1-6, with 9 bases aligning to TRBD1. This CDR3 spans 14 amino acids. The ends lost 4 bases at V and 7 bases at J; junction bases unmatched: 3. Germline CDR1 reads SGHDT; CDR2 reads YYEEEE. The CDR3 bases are TGTGCCAGCAGCCACGGACAGGGGAATTCACCCCTCCACTTT. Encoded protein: CASSHGQGNSPLHF.

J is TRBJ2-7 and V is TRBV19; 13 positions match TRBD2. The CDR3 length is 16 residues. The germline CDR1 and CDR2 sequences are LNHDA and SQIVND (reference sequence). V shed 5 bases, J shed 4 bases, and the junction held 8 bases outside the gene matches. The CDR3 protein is CASSFGTSGANYEQYF. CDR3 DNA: TGTGCCAGTAGTTTCGGGACTAGCGGGGCGAATTACGAGCAGTACTTC.

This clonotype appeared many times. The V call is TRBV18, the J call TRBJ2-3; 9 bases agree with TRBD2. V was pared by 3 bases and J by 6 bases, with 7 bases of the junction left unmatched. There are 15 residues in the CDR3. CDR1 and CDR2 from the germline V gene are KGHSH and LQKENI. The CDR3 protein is CASSPFGLASDTQYF. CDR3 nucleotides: TGTGCCAGCTCACCGTTCGGACTAGCGAGCGATACGCAGTATTTT.

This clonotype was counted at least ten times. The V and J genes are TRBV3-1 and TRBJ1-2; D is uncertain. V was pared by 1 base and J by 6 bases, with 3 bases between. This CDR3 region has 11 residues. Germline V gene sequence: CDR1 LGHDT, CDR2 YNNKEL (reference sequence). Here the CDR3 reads CASSQGNGYTF. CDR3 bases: TGTGCCAGCAGCCAAGGAAATGGCTACACCTTC.

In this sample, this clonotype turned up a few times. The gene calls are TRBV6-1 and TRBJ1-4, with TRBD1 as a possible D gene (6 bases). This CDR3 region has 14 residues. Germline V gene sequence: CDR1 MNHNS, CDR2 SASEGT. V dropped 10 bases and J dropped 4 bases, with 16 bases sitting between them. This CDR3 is CATQWSRGNEKLFF. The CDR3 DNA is TGTGCCACCCAGTGGTCCAGGGGTAATGAAAAACTGTTTTTT.

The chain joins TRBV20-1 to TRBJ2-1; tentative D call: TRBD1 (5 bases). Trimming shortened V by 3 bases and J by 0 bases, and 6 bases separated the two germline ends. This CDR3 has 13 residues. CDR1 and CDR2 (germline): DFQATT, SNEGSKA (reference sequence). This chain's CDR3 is CSARTVSYNEQFF. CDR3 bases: TGCAGTGCTAGGACAGTCTCCTACAATGAGCAGTTCTTC.

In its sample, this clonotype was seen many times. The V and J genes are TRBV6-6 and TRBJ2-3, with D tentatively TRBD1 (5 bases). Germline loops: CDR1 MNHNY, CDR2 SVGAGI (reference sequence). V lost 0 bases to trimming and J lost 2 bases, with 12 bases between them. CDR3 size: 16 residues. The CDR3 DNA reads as TGTGCCAGCAGTTACTCAAGGACAAAAGCCACAGATACGCAGTATTTT. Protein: CASSYSRTKATDTQYF.

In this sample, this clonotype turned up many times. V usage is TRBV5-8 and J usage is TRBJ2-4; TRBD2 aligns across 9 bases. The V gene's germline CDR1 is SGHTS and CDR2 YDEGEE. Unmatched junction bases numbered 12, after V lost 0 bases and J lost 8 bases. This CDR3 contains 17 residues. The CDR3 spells CASSLAPRGGRGDIQYF. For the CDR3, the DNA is TGTGCCAGCAGCTTGGCCCCGCGAGGCGGGAGGGGGGACATTCAGTACTTC.

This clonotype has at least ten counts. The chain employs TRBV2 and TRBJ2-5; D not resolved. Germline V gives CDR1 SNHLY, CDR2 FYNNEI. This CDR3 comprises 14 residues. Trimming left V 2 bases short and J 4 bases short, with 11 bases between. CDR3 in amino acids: CASSELELGETQYF. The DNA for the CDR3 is TGTGCCAGCAGTGAACTGGAGCTGGGAGAGACCCAGTACTTC.

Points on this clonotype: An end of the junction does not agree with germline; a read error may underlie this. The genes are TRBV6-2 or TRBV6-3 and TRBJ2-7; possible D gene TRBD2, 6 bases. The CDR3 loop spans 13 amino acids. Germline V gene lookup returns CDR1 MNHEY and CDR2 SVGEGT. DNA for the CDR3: TGTGCCAGCAGTTACTATTCCAACGGAGGGCAGAACTTC. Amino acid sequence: CASSYYSNGGQNF.

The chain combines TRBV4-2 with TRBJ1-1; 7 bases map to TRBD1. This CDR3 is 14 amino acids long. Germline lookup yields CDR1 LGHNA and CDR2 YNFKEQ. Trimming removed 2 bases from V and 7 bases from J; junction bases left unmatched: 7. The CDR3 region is CASSQTDRAFEAFF. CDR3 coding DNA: TGTGCCAGCAGCCAAACCGACAGGGCATTTGAAGCTTTCTTT.

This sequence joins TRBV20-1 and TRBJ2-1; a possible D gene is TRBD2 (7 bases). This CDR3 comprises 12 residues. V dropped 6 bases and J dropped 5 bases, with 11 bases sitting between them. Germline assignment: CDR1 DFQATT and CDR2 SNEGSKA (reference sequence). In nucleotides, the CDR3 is TGCAGTGCCCGAGGGGGGGACAATGAGCAGTTCTTC. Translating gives CSARGGDNEQFF.

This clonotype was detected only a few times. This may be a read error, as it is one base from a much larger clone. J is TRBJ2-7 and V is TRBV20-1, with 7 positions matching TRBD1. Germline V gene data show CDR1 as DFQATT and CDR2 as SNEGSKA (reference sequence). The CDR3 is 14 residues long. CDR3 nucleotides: TGCGGTGTCAGGACAGGACAGAGCTCCTACGAGCAGTACTTC. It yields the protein CGVRTGQSSYEQYF.